This TCR beta chain was sequenced during a study of blood T cell repertoires in COVID-19. Original processing methods: Reference gene primer amplification in the assay estimated nucleated cell counts. Generated by immunoSEQ multiplex PCR, the TCRdb table keeps only in-frame clones and is missing some. V and J calls and clone size come straight from that table; D and trimming were deduced from the DNA. The sample includes 210,000 or so clones, 83% seen only once; the top ten take approximately 5%. Living in 24 US areas, the participants were between roughly 18 and 90 years of age. Participant-given clinical history determined each cohort assignment. Within 2 weeks of study entry, exposed participants had contacted a PCR-confirmed or clinician-diagnosed COVID-19 case. V shed 5 bases and J 2 bases; nucleotides not matched to a gene: 7. Germline V gene sequence: CDR1 SGHTA, CDR2 FQGNSA. CDR3 length equals 15 residues.

The receptor comes from a woman aged 45-65 years who had been exposed to COVID-19. The sequencing input was PBMCs or T cells enriched from blood (not recorded which). The chain carries TRBV7-2 and TRBJ2-5; 8 nucleotides agree with TRBD2. Here the CDR3 reads CASSAQRGKQETQYF. CDR3 in DNA: TGTGCCAGCAGCGCTCAGCGGGGGAAACAAGAGACCCAGTACTTC.